The sequence of this T cell receptor beta chain was determined in a study of lymphopenia after photon versus proton radiotherapy. Study observations and caveats: In patients who died, overall survival fell as post-nadir TCR diversity dropped more. After the lymphocyte nadir, photon-treated repertoires showed oligoclonal expansion, especially of CD8+ Temra cells. Authors raise, but do not show, better survival with proton therapy. Under photons, naive T cells and diversity fell while effector/memory populations rose.

As to this clone: Its antigen is not identified.

Per germline, CDR1 MNHEY and CDR2 SVGAGI. V dropped 6 bases and J dropped 2 bases, with 10 bases sitting between them. The CDR3 length is 13 residues. Method: immunoSEQ multiplex PCR; TCRdb's copy keeps in-frame clones and lacks some. The sample consists of about 26,000 clones, approximately 85% of them appearing once. V usage is TRBV6-5 and J usage is TRBJ1-1; D gene unclear. The TCR originated in a man between 25 and 39 years old with gastric cancer. Sequencing used peripheral blood, obtained from a patient treated with photon-based radiotherapy. The DNA for the CDR3 is TGTGCCAGCAGCCTAGGAGATAACACTGAAGCTTTCTTT. Translating gives CASSLGDNTEAFF.